This TCR beta chain emerged from a study of patients and donors after allogeneic stem cell transplantation. Trimming removed 4 bases from V and 2 bases from J, with 16 bases in between. The CDR3 contains 16 residues. Germline loops: CDR1 SGHTA, CDR2 FQGNSA. TCRdb itself ran the RT-PCR reads through MiXCR, one entry per CDR3 protein. The sample holds 920,000 or so distinct CDR3 sequences, roughly 18% seen once. This clonotype was obtained from a human donor who was either an allogeneic HSCT recipient or a stem cell or donor lymphocyte infusion donor (not recorded which). It is not recorded whose cells these are; they may come from a transplant donor. The specimen was blood, either unsorted or a sorted T cell fraction (not recorded which). J is TRBJ2-3 and V is TRBV7-2; possibly TRBD1 for D (6 bases). CDR3 nucleotide sequence: TGTGCCAGCAGCTCCCCTGGGTGGACAGACACAGATACGCAGTATTTT. Translation gives CASSSPGWTDTDTQYF. Supplemented by reference TRBV7-2 and TRBJ2-3, the full variable domain reads GAGVSQSPSNKVTEKGKDVELRCDPISGHTALYWYRQSLGQGLEFLIYFQGNSAPDKSGLPSDRFSAERTGGSVSTLTIQRTQQEDSAVYLCASSSPGWTDTDTQYFGPGTRLTVL.